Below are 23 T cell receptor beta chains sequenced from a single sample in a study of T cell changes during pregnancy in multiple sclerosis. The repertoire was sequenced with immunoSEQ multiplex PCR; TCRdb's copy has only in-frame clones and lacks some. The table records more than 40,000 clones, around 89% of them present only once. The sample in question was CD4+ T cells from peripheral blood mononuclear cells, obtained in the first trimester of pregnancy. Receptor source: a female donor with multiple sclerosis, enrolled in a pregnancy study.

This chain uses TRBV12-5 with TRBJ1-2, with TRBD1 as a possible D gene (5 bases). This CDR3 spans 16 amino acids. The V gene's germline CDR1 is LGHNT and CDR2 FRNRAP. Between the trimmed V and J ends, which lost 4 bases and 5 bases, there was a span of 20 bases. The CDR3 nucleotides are TGTGCTAGTGGTTGGACTACAGGTGGGATGGGGTATGGCTACACCTTC. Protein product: CASGWTTGGMGYGYTF.

The CDR3 loop is CASSLSGSPANYGYTF. The CDR3 DNA follows: TGTGCCAGCAGTTTATCGGGCAGCCCCGCTAACTATGGCTACACCTTC. The rearrangement links TRBV27 to TRBJ1-2; D is uncertain. Looked up from germline, CDR1 is MNHEY and CDR2 is SMNVEV (reference sequence). Trimming stripped 0 bases from V and 0 bases from J, with 11 bases between. The CDR3 totals 16 residues.

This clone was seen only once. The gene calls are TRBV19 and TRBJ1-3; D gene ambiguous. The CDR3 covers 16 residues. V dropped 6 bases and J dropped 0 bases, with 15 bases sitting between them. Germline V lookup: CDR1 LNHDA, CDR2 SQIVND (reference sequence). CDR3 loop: CASSRDSLYSGNTIYF. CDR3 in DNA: TGTGCCAGTAGCCGAGATAGTCTCTACTCTGGAAACACCATATATTTT. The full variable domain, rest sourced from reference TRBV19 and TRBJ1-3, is DGGITQSPKYLFRKEGQNVTLSCEQNLNHDAMYWYRQDPGQGLRLIYYSQIVNDFQKGDIAEGYSVSREKKESFPLTVTSAQKNPTAFYLCASSRDSLYSGNTIYFGEGSWLTVV.

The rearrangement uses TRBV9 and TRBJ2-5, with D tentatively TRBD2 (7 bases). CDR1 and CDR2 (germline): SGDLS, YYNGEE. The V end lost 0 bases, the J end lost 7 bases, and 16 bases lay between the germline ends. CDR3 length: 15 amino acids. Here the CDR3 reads CASSVEGGSWRTQYF. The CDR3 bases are TGTGCCAGCAGCGTAGAGGGGGGGAGTTGGCGGACCCAGTACTTC.

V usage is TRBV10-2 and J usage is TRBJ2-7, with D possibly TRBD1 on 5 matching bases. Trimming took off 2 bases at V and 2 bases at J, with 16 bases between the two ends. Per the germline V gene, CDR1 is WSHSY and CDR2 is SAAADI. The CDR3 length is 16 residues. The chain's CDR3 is CASSEDSRFSTYEQYF. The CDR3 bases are TGCGCCAGCAGTGAGGACAGCCGATTCAGCACCTACGAGCAGTACTTC.

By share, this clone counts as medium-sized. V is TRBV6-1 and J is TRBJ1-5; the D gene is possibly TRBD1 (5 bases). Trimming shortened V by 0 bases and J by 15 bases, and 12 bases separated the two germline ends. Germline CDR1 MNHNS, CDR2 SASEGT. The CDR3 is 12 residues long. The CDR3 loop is CASSEAYGGRHF. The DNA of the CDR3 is TGTGCCAGCAGTGAAGCGTACGGGGGAAGGCATTTT.

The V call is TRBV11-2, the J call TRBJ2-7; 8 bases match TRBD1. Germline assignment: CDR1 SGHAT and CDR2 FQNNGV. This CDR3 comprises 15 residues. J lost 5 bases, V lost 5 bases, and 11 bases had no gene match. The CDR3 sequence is CASSVGRDRGHEQYF. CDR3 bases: TGTGCCAGCAGCGTAGGGAGAGACAGGGGACACGAGCAGTACTTC.

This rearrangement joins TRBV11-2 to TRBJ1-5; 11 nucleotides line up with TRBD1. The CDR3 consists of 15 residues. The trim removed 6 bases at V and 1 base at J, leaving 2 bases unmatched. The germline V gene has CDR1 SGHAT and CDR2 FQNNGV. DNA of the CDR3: TGTGCCAGCAGTCGGGACAGGGGGAGCAATCAGCCCCAGCATTTT. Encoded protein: CASSRDRGSNQPQHF.

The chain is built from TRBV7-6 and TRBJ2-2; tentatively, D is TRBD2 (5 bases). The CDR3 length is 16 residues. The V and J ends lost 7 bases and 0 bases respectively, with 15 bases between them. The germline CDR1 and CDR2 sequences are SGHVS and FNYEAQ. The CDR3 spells CASNPTGVANTGELFF. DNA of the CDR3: TGTGCCAGCAACCCAACCGGGGTTGCGAACACCGGGGAGCTGTTTTTT.

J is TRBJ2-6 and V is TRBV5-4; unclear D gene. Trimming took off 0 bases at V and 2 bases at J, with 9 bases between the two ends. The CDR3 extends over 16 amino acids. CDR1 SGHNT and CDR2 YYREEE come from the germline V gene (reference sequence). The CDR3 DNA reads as TGTGCCAGCAGCTTGGCCGAGTTCGCTGGGGCCAACGTCCTGACTTTC. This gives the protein CASSLAEFAGANVLTF.

The CDR3 region has the DNA TGTGCCAGCAGCTTGGCCTGGGGCAGCTTGAACACTGAAGCTTTCTTT. Protein sequence: CASSLAWGSLNTEAFF. This chain uses TRBV5-6 with TRBJ1-1, with D possibly being TRBD1 (5 bases). This CDR3 has 16 residues. Between the trimmed V and J ends, which lost 0 bases and 0 bases, there was a span of 12 bases. Per the germline V gene, CDR1 is SGHDT and CDR2 is YYEEEE.

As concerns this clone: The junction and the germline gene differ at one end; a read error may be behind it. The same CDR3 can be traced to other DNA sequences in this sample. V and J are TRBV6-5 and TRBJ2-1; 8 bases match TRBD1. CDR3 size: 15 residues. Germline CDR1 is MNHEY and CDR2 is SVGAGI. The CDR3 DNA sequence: TGTGCTAGCAGAAGCCCGGGACAGGTGTTCAATGAGCAGTTCTTC. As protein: CASRSPGQVFNEQFF.

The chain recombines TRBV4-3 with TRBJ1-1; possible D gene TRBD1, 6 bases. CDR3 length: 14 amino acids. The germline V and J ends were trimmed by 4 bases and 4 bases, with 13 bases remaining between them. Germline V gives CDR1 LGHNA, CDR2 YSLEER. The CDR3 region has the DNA TGCGCCAGCAGCCCTCAGGGGACCCGCACTGAAGCTTTCTTT. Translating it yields CASSPQGTRTEAFF.

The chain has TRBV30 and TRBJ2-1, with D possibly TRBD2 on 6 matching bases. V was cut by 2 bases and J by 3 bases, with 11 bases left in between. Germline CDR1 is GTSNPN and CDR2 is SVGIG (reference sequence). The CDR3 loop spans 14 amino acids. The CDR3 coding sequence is TGTGCCTGGAGTAGCACGGACTACTACAATGAGCAGTTCTTC. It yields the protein CAWSSTDYYNEQFF.

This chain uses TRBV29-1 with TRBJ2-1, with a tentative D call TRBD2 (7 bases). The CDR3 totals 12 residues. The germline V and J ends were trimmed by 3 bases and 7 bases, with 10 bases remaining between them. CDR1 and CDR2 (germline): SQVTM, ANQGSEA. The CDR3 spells CSVERGQNEQFF. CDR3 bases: TGCAGCGTTGAGCGGGGGCAGAATGAGCAGTTCTTC.

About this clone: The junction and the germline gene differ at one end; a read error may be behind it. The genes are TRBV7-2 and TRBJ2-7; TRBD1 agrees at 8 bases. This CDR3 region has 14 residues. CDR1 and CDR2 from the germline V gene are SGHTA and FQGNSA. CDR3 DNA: TGTGCCAGCAGCCTCTGGGACAGGTCCTCCGAGCAGTACTTC. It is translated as CASSLWDRSSEQYF.

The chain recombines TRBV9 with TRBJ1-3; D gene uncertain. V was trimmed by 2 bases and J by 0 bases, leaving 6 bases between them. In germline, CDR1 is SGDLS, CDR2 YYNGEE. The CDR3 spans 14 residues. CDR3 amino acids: CASSVESSGNTIYF. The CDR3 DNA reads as TGTGCCAGCAGCGTCGAGAGCTCTGGAAACACCATATATTTT.

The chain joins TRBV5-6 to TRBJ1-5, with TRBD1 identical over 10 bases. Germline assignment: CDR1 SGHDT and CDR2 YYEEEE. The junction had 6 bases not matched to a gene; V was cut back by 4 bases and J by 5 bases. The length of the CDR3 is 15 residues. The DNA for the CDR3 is TGTGCCAGCAGCATAGGGACAGGGGCCCATCAGCCCCAGCATTTT. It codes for CASSIGTGAHQPQHF.

The CDR3 DNA sequence: TGCAGTGCTAGAGTTGGGGAGACGCAGTATTTT. Translated: CSARVGETQYF. The V and J genes are TRBV20-1 and TRBJ2-3, with TRBD2 as a possible D gene (5 bases). The germline gives CDR1 DFQATT, CDR2 SNEGSKA (reference sequence). The V and J ends lost 1 base and 9 bases respectively, with 8 bases between them. The length of the CDR3 is 11 residues.

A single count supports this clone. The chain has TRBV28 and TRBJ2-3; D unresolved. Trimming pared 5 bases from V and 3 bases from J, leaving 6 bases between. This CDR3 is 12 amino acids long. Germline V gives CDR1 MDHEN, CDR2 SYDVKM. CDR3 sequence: CASSGQTDTQYF. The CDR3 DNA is TGTGCCAGCAGTGGGCAGACAGATACGCAGTATTTT.

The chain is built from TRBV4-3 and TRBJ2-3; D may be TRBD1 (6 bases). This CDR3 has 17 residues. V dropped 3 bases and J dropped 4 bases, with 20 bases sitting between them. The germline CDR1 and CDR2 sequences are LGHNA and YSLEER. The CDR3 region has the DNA TGCGCCAGCAGCCAGGGTGGTCCGCAGGGGCGACCAGATACGCAGTATTTT. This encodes CASSQGGPQGRPDTQYF.

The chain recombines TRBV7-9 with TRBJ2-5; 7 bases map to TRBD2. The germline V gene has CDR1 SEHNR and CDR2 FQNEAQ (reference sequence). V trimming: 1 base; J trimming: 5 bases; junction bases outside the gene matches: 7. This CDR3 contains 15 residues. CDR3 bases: TGTGCCAGCAGCTTAGTTACGGGAGCGGGGGAGACCCAGTACTTC. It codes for CASSLVTGAGETQYF. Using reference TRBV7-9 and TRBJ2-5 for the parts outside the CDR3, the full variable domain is DTGVSQNPRHKITKRGQNVTFRCDPISEHNRLYWYRQTLGQGPEFLTYFQNEAQLEKSRLLSDRFSAERPKGSFSTLEIQRTEQGDSAMYLCASSLVTGAGETQYFGPGTRLLVL.

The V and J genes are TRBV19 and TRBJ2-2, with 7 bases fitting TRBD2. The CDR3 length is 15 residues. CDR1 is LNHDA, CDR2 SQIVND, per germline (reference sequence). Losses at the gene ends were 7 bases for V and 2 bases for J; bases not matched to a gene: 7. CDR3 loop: CASTFSGINTGELFF. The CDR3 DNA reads TGTGCCAGTACCTTCAGCGGGATCAACACCGGGGAGCTGTTTTTT. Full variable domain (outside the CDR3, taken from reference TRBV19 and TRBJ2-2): DGGITQSPKYLFRKEGQNVTLSCEQNLNHDAMYWYRQDPGQGLRLIYYSQIVNDFQKGDIAEGYSVSREKKESFPLTVTSAQKNPTAFYLCASTFSGINTGELFFGEGSRLTVL.